This TCR beta chain was documented in a study of T cells in Graves' hyperthyroidism and ophthalmopathy (dated by TCRdb to the late 2010s). Broadly, across the study: Peripheral blood samples were taken at the time of initial diagnosis, prior to any treatment. To identify distinguishing TCR V-J signatures, a discovery cohort of 90 to 100 patients was used, comprising some 45 with Graves' ophthalmopathy and some 57 with stable Graves' hyperthyroidism. Prospective prediction of ophthalmopathy was tested in an independent validation cohort consisting of 18 hyperthyroidism patients and some 16 patients who later progressed to ophthalmopathy. The approximately 98 discovery patients were randomly divided into training and test sets at a 7:3 ratio. The study also compared thyroid tissue and blood T-cell repertoires from a handful of Graves' hyperthyroidism patients. After blood sampling, hyperthyroidism patients were treated with methimazole at a starting dose of 30 mg daily, and ophthalmopathy patients were treated with high-dose intravenous methylprednisolone. The paper describes TCR Vbeta CDR3 sequencing of 130 to 150 peripheral blood samples, made up of approximately 40 ophthalmopathy patients, around 78 hyperthyroidism patients and 17 progressor patients. The research as a whole found: Sample size was not statistically predetermined, and investigators were not blinded to group allocation. In validation, the model predicted progression to ophthalmopathy with 55% to 71% sensitivity and approximately 74% specificity, a median of 6.5 months before onset. Most expanded thyroid clonotypes (frequency above 0.001) were also detected in blood, suggesting blood repertoires may reflect thyroid immune responses. A 13 V-J signature model separated ophthalmopathy from stable hyperthyroidism, with approximately 86% sensitivity and just under 84% specificity in cross-validation and 80%/75% in testing.

Ophthalmopathy patients had moderately to severely active disease, with a Clinical Activity Score of 3 or more, a NOSPECS grade of 4 or more, and a disease duration of less than 3 months. Any patient with an uncontrolled infection, another autoimmune disease, pregnancy or lactation was excluded. Diagnoses relied on clinical symptoms, serum thyroxine and TRAb, thyroid ultrasound and orbital computed tomography. PBMCs were separated from roughly 10 ml of fresh peripheral blood using Ficoll-Paque density gradient centrifugation. Total RNA was extracted using Trizol reagent, and RNA quality was assessed on an Agilent 2100 Bioanalyzer. CDR1 is given as SQVTM and CDR2 as ANQGSEA, both from the germline V gene. V and J are trimmed by 6 bases and 7 bases, and the gene matches miss 5 bases of the junction. The cysteine opens and the phenylalanine closes a CDR3 of 12 amino acids. Just the 36-base CDR3 DNA is kept, in frame starting at base 1.

TCR beta CDR3 regions were amplified from RNA transcripts. The TCR CDR3 was subjected to a first round of RT-PCR using the HTBI primer set and the Qiagen OneStep RT-PCR kit. A second multiplex PCR round built the libraries, followed by size selection and purification. Paired-end sequencing of the libraries was performed with 100 bp reads on an Illumina HiSeq2000. Under the source paper's analysis protocol: Raw data were processed with SOAPnuke, discarding reads with adapters, uncalled bases, mean Phred below 15, or no exact constant-primer or identifier match. COPE v1.2.5 was used to merge high-quality paired reads, and clonotypes were defined as unique nucleotide sequences. Clonotypes were aligned to IMGT TRBV, TRBD and TRBJ reference segments using MiTCR v1.1. Only V-J combinations with frequency above 0.0001, covering 99.2% of repertoires, were analysed. The TCS score was defined as the ratio of F50 (clonal expansion) to E x V (chaos), calculated using BLOSUM62-based TCRdist between CDR3 peptides within each V-J. Welch's t-statistics and random forest reduced 450 to 600 V-J features to 13, which were used in a naive Bayes classifier (R e1071). Thyroid-blood repertoire similarity was quantified with the Morisita-Horn index. The public reads were run again by TCRdb, first through fastp at Q25 and then through MiXCR, and only productive beta chains were kept. CDR3 protein duplicates are merged, each entry listing the most common genes and DNA. The V and J calls reflect TCRdb's pipeline rather than the authors' work. The sample yields about 610,000 distinct CDR3 sequences; 14% to 15% were counted once. The ten largest account for 4% to 5.5% of the sample.

At least ten counts were recorded for this clonotype. The antigen it binds to is not known. No base-level quality is on record; no much larger clone is a single base apart. The sequence is built from TRBV29-1 and TRBJ2-1, with 8 central nucleotides matching TRBD1. The TCR originated in a woman aged 35 to 49 with Graves' ophthalmopathy. The sequencing input was blood. The CDR3: CSVEDRANEQFF. The nucleotide sequence is TGCAGCGTCGAGGACAGGGCTAATGAGCAGTTCTTC.